This T cell receptor beta chain came from a study of neurological immune-mediated disorders. General study findings and limits: Private repertoires in all groups were suggested by the absence of shared CDR3 amino acid sequences among expanded clones across subjects.

The CDR3 is made up of 16 amino acids. Trimming cost V 5 bases and J 2 bases; bases outside gene matches: 5. Per the germline V gene, CDR1 is SGHDN and CDR2 is FVKESK. A note on this clonotype: Antigen unknown.

In TCRdb, the 5' RACE reads were re-called with MiXCR into one record per CDR3 protein. The sample comprises around 78,000 distinct CDR3 sequences, 17% of which are singletons, and 15% to 19% rests with the top ten. 2 million PBMCs stored at -80 C were the source of the unsorted libraries. This receptor was identified in a woman in her forties in good health. The sequencing sample was made of PBMCs. The chain carries TRBV14 and TRBJ2-5; 13 bases match TRBD2. CDR3 protein: CASSMRTSGGQETQYF. The CDR3 region has the DNA TGTGCCAGCAGCATGCGGACTAGCGGGGGACAAGAGACCCAGTACTTC.